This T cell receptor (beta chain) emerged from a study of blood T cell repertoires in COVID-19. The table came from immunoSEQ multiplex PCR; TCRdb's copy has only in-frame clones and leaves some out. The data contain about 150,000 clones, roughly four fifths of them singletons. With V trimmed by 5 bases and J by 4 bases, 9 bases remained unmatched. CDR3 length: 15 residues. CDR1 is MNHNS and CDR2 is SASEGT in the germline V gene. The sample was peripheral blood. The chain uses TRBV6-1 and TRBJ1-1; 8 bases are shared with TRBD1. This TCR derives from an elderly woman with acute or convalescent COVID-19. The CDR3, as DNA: TGTGCCAGCAGTCCTCGGACAGGGCAATCCACTGAAGCTTTCTTT. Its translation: CASSPRTGQSTEAFF.